This TCR beta chain was obtained from a study of beta chain features in type 1 diabetes. As for the study in general: When patients were set against healthy donors, age, gender and cell yields were similar. Investigators examined some 100 million sorted cells across all samples.

Investigators reverse transcribed all isolated RNA, so they sequenced expressed TCRB transcripts. Sequenced by immunoSEQ multiplex PCR; TCRdb stores in-frame clones only, minus some. In the table there are 20,000 to 25,000 clones, more than 45% of which are singletons. A note on this clone: Its cognate antigen is unknown.

V lost 0 bases, J lost 4 bases, and 9 bases lay in between. This CDR3 comprises 14 residues. Germline assignment: CDR1 LGHNA and CDR2 YSLEER. Study results and caveats: In comparison with healthy donors, patients had naive, central memory and Treg TCRB repertoires that appeared more similar. Among patients with Type 1 diabetes, TCRB CDR3s were moderately but significantly shorter in every one of the four CD4+ subsets.

CD45RO/CCR7/CD25/CD127/CD95/CD27 staining was used to isolate CD4+ naive, central memory, regulatory and stem cell-like memory cells by sorting. The clonotype originates from a man aged 18 to 35 with type 1 diabetes. This chain connects TRBV4-3 to TRBJ1-1, with D hard to call. The source material was stem cell memory CD4+ T cells from blood. The DNA of the CDR3 is TGCGCCAGCAGCCAAGATTCCCGGGGCACTGAAGCTTTCTTT. This encodes CASSQDSRGTEAFF.